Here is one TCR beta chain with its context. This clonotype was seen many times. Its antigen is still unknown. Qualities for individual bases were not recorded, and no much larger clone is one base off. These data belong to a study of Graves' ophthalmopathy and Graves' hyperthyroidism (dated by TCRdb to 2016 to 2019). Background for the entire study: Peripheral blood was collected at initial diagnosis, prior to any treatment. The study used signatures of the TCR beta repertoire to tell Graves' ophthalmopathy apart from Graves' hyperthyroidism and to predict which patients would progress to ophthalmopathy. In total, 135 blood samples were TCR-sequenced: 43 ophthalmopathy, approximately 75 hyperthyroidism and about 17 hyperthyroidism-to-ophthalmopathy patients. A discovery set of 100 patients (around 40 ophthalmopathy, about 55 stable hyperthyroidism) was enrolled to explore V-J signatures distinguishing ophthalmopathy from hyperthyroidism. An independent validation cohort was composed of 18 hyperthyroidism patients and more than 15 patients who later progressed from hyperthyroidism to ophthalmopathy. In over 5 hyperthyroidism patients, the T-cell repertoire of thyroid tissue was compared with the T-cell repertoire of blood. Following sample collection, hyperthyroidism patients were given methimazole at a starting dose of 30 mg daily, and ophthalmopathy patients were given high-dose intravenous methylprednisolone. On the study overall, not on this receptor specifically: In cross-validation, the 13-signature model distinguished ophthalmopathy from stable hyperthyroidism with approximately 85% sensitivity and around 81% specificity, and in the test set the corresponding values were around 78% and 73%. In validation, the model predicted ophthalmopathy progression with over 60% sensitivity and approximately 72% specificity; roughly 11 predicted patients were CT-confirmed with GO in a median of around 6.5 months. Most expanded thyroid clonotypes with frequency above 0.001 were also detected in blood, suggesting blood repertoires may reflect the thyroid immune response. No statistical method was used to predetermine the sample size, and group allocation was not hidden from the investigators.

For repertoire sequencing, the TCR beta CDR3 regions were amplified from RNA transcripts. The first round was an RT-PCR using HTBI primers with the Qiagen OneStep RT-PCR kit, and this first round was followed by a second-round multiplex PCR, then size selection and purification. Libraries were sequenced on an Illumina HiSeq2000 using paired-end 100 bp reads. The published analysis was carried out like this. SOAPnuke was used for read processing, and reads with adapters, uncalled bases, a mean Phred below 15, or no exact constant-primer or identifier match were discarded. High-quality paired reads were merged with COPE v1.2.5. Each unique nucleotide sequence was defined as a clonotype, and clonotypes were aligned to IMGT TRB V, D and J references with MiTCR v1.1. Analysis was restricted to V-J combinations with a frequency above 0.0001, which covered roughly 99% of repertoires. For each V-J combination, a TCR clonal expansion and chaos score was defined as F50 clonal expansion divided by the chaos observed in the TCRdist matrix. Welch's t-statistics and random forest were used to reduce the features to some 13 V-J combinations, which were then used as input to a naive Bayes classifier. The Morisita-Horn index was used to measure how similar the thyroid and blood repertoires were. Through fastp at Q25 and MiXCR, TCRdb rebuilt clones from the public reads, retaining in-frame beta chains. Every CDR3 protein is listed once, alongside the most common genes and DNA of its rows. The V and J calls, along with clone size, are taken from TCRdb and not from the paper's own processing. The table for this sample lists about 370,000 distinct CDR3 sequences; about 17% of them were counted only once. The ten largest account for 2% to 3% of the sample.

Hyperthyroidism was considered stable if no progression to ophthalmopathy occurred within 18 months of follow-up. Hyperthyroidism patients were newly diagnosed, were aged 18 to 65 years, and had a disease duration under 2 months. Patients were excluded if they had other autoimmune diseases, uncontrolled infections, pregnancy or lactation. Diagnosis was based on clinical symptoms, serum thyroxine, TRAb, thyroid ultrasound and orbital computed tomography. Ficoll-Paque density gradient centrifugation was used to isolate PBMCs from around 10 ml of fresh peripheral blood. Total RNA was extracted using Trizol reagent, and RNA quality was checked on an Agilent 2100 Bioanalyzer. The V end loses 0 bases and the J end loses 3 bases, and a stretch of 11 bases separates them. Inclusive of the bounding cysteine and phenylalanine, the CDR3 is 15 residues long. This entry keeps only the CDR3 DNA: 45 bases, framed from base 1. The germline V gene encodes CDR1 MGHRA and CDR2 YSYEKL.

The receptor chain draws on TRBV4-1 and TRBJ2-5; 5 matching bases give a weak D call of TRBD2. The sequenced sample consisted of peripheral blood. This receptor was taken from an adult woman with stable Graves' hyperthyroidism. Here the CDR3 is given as CASSQDRGSEETQYF. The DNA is TGCGCCAGCAGCCAAGACCGGGGATCAGAAGAGACCCAGTACTTC.